One sample yielded the 10 T cell receptor beta chains listed below, sequenced in a study of blood T cell repertoires in COVID-19. Produced via immunoSEQ multiplex PCR; TCRdb's table is partial and in-frame only. In the table there are roughly 70,000 clones, approximately 84% of which are singletons. The sample taken for sequencing was peripheral blood. The receptor source for this set is a woman aged 55-70 years with acute or convalescent COVID-19.

This chain connects TRBV24-1 to TRBJ2-3; D is perhaps TRBD1 (6 bases). CDR3 length equals 16 residues. Germline V gene data show CDR1 as KGHDR and CDR2 as SFDVKD. V shed 2 bases and J shed 0 bases, with 11 bases lying between them. CDR3 sequence reads: CATSDSQGPSTDTQYF. Written as DNA, the CDR3 is TGTGCCACCAGTGATTCACAGGGTCCCAGCACAGATACGCAGTATTTT.

The V call is TRBV14, the J call TRBJ1-5; tentatively, D is TRBD1 (6 bases). CDR3 size: 12 residues. The germline V gene encodes CDR1 SGHDN and CDR2 FVKESK. The V gene lost 4 bases and the J gene lost 6 bases, with 7 bases spanning the gap. CDR3 DNA sequence: TGTGCCAGCAGCCTGGGGGCTCAGCCCCAGCATTTT. As protein: CASSLGAQPQHF.

The chain employs TRBV11-2 and TRBJ1-3, with D possibly TRBD1 on 5 matching bases. Trimming took 5 bases from V and 1 from J, leaving 21 bases between them. From germline, CDR1 is SGHAT and CDR2 FQNNGV. The length of the CDR3 is 18 residues. DNA of the CDR3: TGTGCCAGCAGCCAAGGTCCCGGTCAGGGACTTTCTGGAAACACCATATATTTT. Protein sequence: CASSQGPGQGLSGNTIYF.

The rearrangement links TRBV7-7 to TRBJ2-7; TRBD1 might be the D (5 bases). Germline V gene sequence: CDR1 SSHAT, CDR2 FNYEAQ (reference sequence). The CDR3 totals 13 residues. V shed 2 bases and J shed 2 bases, with 7 bases lying between them. The CDR3 DNA follows: TGTGCCAGCAGCTTAAGACAGACCTACGAGCAGTACTTC. It translates to CASSLRQTYEQYF.

The chain joins TRBV2 to TRBJ1-5; D not resolved. Per germline, CDR1 SNHLY and CDR2 FYNNEI. This CDR3 contains 15 residues. V shed 8 bases and J shed 1 base, with 15 bases lying between them. CDR3: CASQARSGSNQPQHF. As DNA, the CDR3 is TGTGCCAGCCAGGCGCGTTCGGGAAGCAATCAGCCCCAGCATTTT.

This chain uses TRBV3-1 (or the pseudogene TRBV3-2) with TRBJ1-6; D unresolved. Germline V gene sequence: CDR1 LGHDT, CDR2 YNNKEL (reference sequence). The CDR3 runs to 13 residues. V dropped 0 bases and J dropped 15 bases, with 12 bases sitting between them. In DNA, the CDR3 is TGTGCCAGCAGCCAAGATCAGCGGCCGTTCCTCCACTTT. Its translation is CASSQDQRPFLHF.

The J gene is TRBJ1-2, the V gene TRBV10-3; 12 bases agree with TRBD1. V trimming: 2 bases; J trimming: 7 bases; junction bases outside the gene matches: 5. Germline CDR1 is ENHRY and CDR2 is SYGVKD. The CDR3 is 15 residues long. For the CDR3, the DNA is TGTGCCATCAGTGAGCCGGGACAGGGGGCGAGTGGCTACACCTTC. Translated, it gives CAISEPGQGASGYTF.

The V call is TRBV5-5, the J call TRBJ2-7; perhaps TRBD1 as D (6 bases). This CDR3 comprises 14 residues. The V gene's germline CDR1 is SGHKS and CDR2 YYEKEE (reference sequence). The ends were cut back, 3 bases at V and 3 bases at J, with 13 bases in the middle. CDR3 bases: TGTGCCAGCAGCTCCGTAACAGGGATCTACGAGCAGTACTTC. Protein sequence: CASSSVTGIYEQYF.

The chain uses TRBV11-2 and TRBJ1-1; D is uncertain. Germline CDR1 reads SGHAT; CDR2 reads FQNNGV. CDR3 length equals 14 residues. V dropped 2 bases and J dropped 0 bases, with 7 bases sitting between them. The CDR3 is CASSLRALNTEAFF. The CDR3 DNA is TGTGCCAGCAGCTTACGCGCCTTGAACACTGAAGCTTTCTTT.

This clone has just one count. The chain carries TRBV29-1 and TRBJ2-3; TRBD1 matches at 8 bases. CDR1 is SQVTM, CDR2 ANQGSEA, per germline. The CDR3 has 16 amino acids. After removal of 0 bases from V and 2 bases from J, the junction contained 7 bases not matched to a gene. The CDR3, as DNA: TGCAGCGTTGAAGATCCCGGGACAGGAGACACAGATACGCAGTATTTT. Its protein is CSVEDPGTGDTDTQYF.